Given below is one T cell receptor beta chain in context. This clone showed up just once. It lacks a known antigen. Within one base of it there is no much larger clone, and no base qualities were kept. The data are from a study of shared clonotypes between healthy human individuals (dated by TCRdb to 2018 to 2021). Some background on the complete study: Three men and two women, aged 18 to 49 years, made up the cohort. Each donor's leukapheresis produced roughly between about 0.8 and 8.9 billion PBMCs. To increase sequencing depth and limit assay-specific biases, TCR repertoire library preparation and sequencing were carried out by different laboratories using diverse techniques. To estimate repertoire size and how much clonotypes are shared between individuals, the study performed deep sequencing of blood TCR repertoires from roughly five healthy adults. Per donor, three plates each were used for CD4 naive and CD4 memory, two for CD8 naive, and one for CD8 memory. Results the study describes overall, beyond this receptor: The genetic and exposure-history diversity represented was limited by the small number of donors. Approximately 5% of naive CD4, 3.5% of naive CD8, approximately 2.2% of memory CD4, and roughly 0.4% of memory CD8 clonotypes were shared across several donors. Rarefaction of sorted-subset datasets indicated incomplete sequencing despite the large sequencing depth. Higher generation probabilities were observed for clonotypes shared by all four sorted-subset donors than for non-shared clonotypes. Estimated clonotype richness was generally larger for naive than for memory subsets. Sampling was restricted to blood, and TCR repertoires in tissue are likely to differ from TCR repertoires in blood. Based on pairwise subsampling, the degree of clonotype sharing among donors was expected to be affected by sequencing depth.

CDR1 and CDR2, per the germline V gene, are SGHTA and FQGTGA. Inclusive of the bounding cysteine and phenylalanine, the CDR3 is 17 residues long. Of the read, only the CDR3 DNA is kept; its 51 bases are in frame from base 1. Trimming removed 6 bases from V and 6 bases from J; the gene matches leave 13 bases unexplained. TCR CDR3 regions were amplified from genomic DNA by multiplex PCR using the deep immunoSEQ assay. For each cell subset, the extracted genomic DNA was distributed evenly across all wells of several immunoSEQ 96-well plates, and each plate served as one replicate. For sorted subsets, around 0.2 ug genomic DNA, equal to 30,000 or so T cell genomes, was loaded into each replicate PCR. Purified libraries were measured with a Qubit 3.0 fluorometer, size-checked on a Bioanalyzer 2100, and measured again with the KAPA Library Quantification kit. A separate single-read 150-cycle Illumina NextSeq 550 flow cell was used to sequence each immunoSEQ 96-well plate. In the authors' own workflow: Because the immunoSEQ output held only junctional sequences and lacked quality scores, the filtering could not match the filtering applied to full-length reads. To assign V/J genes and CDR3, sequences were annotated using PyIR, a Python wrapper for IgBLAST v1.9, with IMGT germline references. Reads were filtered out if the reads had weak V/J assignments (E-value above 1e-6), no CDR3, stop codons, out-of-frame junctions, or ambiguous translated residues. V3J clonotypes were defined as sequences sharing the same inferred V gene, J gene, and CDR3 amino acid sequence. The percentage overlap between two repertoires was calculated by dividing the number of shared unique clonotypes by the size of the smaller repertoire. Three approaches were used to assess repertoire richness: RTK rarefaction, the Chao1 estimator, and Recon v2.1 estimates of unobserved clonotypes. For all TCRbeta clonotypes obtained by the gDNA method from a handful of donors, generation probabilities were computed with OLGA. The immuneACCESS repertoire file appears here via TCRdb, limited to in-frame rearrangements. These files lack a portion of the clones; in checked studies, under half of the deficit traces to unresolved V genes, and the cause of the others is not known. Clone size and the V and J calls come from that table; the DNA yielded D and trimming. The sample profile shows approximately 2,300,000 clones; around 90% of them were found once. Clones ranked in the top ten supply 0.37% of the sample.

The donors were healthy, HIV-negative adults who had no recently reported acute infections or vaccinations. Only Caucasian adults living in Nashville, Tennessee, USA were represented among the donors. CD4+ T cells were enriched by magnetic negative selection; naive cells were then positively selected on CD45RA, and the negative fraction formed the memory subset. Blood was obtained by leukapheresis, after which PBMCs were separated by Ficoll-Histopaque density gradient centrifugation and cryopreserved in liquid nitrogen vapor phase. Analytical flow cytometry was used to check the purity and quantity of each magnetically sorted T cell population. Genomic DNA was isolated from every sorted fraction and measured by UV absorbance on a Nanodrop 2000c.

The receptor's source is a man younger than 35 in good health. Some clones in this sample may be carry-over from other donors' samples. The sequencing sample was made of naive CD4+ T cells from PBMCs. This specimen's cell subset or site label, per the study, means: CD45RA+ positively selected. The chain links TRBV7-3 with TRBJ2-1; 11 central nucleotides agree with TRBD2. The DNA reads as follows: TGTGCCAGCAGTCTTAAACCAGGCGGGACTAGCGGCAATGAGCAGTTCTTC. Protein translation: CASSLKPGGTSGNEQFF.